These 18 T cell receptor beta chains came from one sample sequenced in a study of radiotherapy plus CTLA-4 blockade in lung cancer. Sequencing was performed with immunoSEQ multiplex PCR; in TCRdb, only in-frame clones are kept and a portion is missing. The repertoire includes tens of thousands of clones, approximately 90% of them detected once, and 6% to 8.5% sits in the top ten. Sequenced material: peripheral blood, taken from a patient treated with radiotherapy plus ipilimumab. Receptor source: a human donor with non-small cell lung cancer whose response to radiotherapy plus ipilimumab could not be evaluated.

This sequence joins TRBV5-4 and TRBJ2-3; 11 nucleotides agree with TRBD2. This CDR3 has 15 amino acids. Per the germline V gene, CDR1 is SGHNT and CDR2 is YYREEE (reference sequence). The V gene end was trimmed by 2 bases and the J gene end by 5 bases; junction bases not matched to a gene: 4. The DNA of the CDR3 is TGTGCCAGCAGCTTAGGTCTAGCGGGGGGAGATACGCAGTATTTT. It yields the protein CASSLGLAGGDTQYF.

The V gene is TRBV19, the J gene TRBJ1-5, with 8 positions matching TRBD1. Per germline, CDR1 LNHDA and CDR2 SQIVND (reference sequence). The CDR3 has 16 amino acids. V was pared by 3 bases and J by 7 bases, with 11 bases of the junction left unmatched. This CDR3 reads CASSIGTRGPQQPQHF. The CDR3 nucleotides read TGTGCCAGTAGTATCGGTACCAGGGGGCCCCAACAGCCCCAGCATTTT. Variable domain in full (rest from reference TRBV19 and TRBJ1-5): DGGITQSPKYLFRKEGQNVTLSCEQNLNHDAMYWYRQDPGQGLRLIYYSQIVNDFQKGDIAEGYSVSREKKESFPLTVTSAQKNPTAFYLCASSIGTRGPQQPQHFGDGTRLSIL.

This rearrangement joins TRBV4-3 to TRBJ2-3; D not certain. CDR3 length: 14 residues. Germline assignment: CDR1 LGHNA and CDR2 YSLEER. V lost 7 bases and J 5 bases, leaving 16 bases between the germline ends. CDR3 sequence reads: CASNPRWLVDTQYF. The CDR3 DNA is TGCGCCAGCAACCCAAGATGGCTTGTAGATACGCAGTATTTT.

The V call is TRBV19, the J call TRBJ2-5, with 10 bases aligning to TRBD1. CDR3 length: 13 residues. From germline, CDR1 is LNHDA and CDR2 SQIVND (reference sequence). Germline trimming cut 9 bases from V and 5 bases from J; bases unmatched to any gene: 6. CDR3 region: CARETGGLETQYF. The DNA for the CDR3 is TGTGCCAGAGAGACAGGGGGCTTGGAGACCCAGTACTTC. The entire variable domain, with the rest obtained from reference TRBV19 and TRBJ2-5, is as follows: DGGITQSPKYLFRKEGQNVTLSCEQNLNHDAMYWYRQDPGQGLRLIYYSQIVNDFQKGDIAEGYSVSREKKESFPLTVTSAQKNPTAFYLCARETGGLETQYFGPGTRLLVL.

The chain carries TRBV29-1 and TRBJ1-2; perhaps TRBD1 as D (6 bases). V was pared by 7 bases and J by 4 bases, with 19 bases between. The germline CDR1 and CDR2 sequences are SQVTM and ANQGSEA. The CDR3 runs to 14 residues. As DNA, the CDR3 is TGCAGCGCAACATCAGGGGAGGGAGTCTATGGCTACACCTTC. It translates to CSATSGEGVYGYTF.

This clone was picked up one time. The chain carries TRBV7-9 and TRBJ2-2; 15 nucleotides line up with TRBD2. The junction had 6 bases not matched to a gene; V was cut back by 5 bases and J by 8 bases. Germline CDR1 is SEHNR and CDR2 is FQNEAQ (reference sequence). The CDR3 is 16 amino acids. The chain's CDR3 is CASSPRTSGRAGELFF. The CDR3 DNA reads as TGTGCCAGCAGCCCCCGGACTAGCGGGAGGGCGGGGGAGCTGTTTTTT. The whole variable domain, filled in from reference TRBV7-9 and TRBJ2-2, reads DTGVSQNPRHKITKRGQNVTFRCDPISEHNRLYWYRQTLGQGPEFLTYFQNEAQLEKSRLLSDRFSAERPKGSFSTLEIQRTEQGDSAMYLCASSPRTSGRAGELFFGEGSRLTVL.

The rearrangement joins TRBV4-1 to TRBJ2-1; tentative D call: TRBD2 (5 bases). V was pared by 0 bases and J by 9 bases, with 15 bases between. The length of the CDR3 is 15 residues. CDR1 is MGHRA, CDR2 YSYEKL, per germline. The DNA for the CDR3 is TGCGCCAGCAGCCAAGATTATCTAGCCATTGCTGAGCAGTTCTTC. This gives the protein CASSQDYLAIAEQFF.

This clone was observed once. The chain has TRBV7-9 and TRBJ2-1, with 7 positions matching TRBD2. The germline gives CDR1 SEHNR, CDR2 FQNEAQ (reference sequence). The CDR3 is 18 residues long. Losses at the gene ends were 4 bases for V and 5 bases for J; bases not matched to a gene: 17. The CDR3 is CASSSTGTNRQLDNEQFF. The CDR3, as DNA: TGTGCCAGCAGCTCGACCGGGACTAACCGTCAGTTGGACAATGAGCAGTTCTTC.

This clone has more than one count but fewer than ten. The chain recombines TRBV10-1 with TRBJ1-2, with 9 bases that match TRBD1. CDR1 is WNHNN and CDR2 is SYGVQD in the germline V gene (reference sequence). CDR3 length: 13 residues. J was trimmed by 6 bases and V by 6 bases; bases with no gene match: 5. The CDR3 spells CASSGTGSNGYTF. CDR3 in DNA: TGCGCCAGCAGCGGGACAGGGAGCAATGGCTACACCTTC.

Turning to this clone: Compared with germline, one end of the junction differs, possibly owing to a read error. This rearrangement joins TRBV6-6 to TRBJ1-3; no clear D. The germline V gene encodes CDR1 MNHNY and CDR2 SVGAGI (reference sequence). The CDR3 spans 16 residues. CDR3 sequence: CASSYSIRSSGDTIYF. The CDR3 DNA reads TGTGCCAGCAGTTACTCGATACGGAGTTCTGGAGACACCATATATTTT.

This sequence joins TRBV7-9 and TRBJ1-2; no reliable D call. The CDR3 length is 13 residues. The V gene lost 5 bases and the J gene lost 3 bases, with 10 bases spanning the gap. The germline gives CDR1 SEHNR, CDR2 FQNEAQ (reference sequence). CDR3 loop: CASSPARDYGYTF. The CDR3 DNA sequence: TGTGCCAGCAGCCCAGCGCGCGACTATGGCTACACCTTC.

With respect to this clone: The conserved phenylalanine or tryptophan normally closing the CDR3 is absent here, so this likely arose from a read error. This sequence joins TRBV4-1 and TRBJ1-2, with unresolved D. The CDR3 is 17 residues long. V was shortened by 4 bases and J by 0 bases, with 18 bases between the two germline ends. CDR1 MGHRA and CDR2 YSYEKL come from the germline V gene. The CDR3 sequence: CASSLTGRTDSNYGYTL. The DNA for the CDR3 is TGCGCCAGCAGCCTGACGGGGAGAACGGATTCTAACTATGGCTACACCCTC.

This sequence joins TRBV10-3 and TRBJ2-1; 7 nucleotides line up with TRBD2. Germline CDR1 ENHRY, CDR2 SYGVKD. The CDR3 length is 16 residues. The V gene end was trimmed by 6 bases and the J gene end by 0 bases; junction bases not matched to a gene: 8. The CDR3 spells CAISGEGLSSYNEQFF. In DNA, the CDR3 is TGTGCCATCAGCGGGGAGGGTCTCAGCTCCTACAATGAGCAGTTCTTC.

The chain employs TRBV28 and TRBJ2-7; 10 nucleotides agree with TRBD1. The CDR3 runs to 15 residues. Germline trimming cut 6 bases from V and 4 bases from J; bases unmatched to any gene: 9. From germline, CDR1 is MDHEN and CDR2 SYDVKM. The CDR3 here is CASRGQGQGIYEQYF. The CDR3 coding sequence is TGTGCCAGCAGGGGCCAGGGACAGGGGATTTACGAGCAGTACTTC.

The CDR3: CASTPAGGSGEQYF. CDR3 nucleotides: TGTGCCAGCACTCCAGCGGGGGGGAGTGGGGAGCAGTACTTC. The rearrangement links TRBV27 to TRBJ2-7, with TRBD2 matching over 10 bases. Germline trimming cut 7 bases from V and 7 bases from J; bases unmatched to any gene: 10. The CDR3 is 14 residues long. CDR1 and CDR2 from the germline V gene are MNHEY and SMNVEV (reference sequence).

The chain is built from TRBV27 and TRBJ1-1; unclear D gene. V was pared by 2 bases and J by 6 bases, with 10 bases between. Germline V gene sequence: CDR1 MNHEY, CDR2 SMNVEV (reference sequence). There are 13 residues in the CDR3. The CDR3 region is CASSLGLGAEAFF. The CDR3 DNA follows: TGTGCCAGCAGTTTAGGACTGGGCGCTGAAGCTTTCTTT.

The chain links TRBV7-2 to TRBJ2-1, with D possibly being TRBD1 or TRBD2 (6 bases each). The V gene's germline CDR1 is SGHTA and CDR2 FQGNSA. The CDR3 length is 13 residues. The germline V and J ends were trimmed by 5 bases and 15 bases, with 20 bases remaining between them. The DNA of the CDR3 is TGTGCCAGCAGCCTAGGGGGACTGCCGGGTGGGTTCTTC. Translating it yields CASSLGGLPGGFF.

V and J are TRBV11-2 and TRBJ2-7, with 7 bases lining up with TRBD1. V dropped 3 bases and J dropped 1; count of bases not matched to a gene: 6. The germline V gene has CDR1 SGHAT and CDR2 FQNNGV. The CDR3 runs to 15 residues. The CDR3 here is CASSFLGTVSYEQYF. Written as DNA, the CDR3 is TGTGCCAGCAGCTTTTTGGGGACAGTTTCCTACGAGCAGTACTTC. Together with reference TRBV11-2 and TRBJ2-7, the CDR3 gives the full variable domain: EAGVAQSPRYKIIEKRQSVAFWCNPISGHATLYWYQQILGQGPKLLIQFQNNGVVDDSQLPKDRFSAERLKGVDSTLKIQPAKLEDSAVYLCASSFLGTVSYEQYFGPGTRLTVT.